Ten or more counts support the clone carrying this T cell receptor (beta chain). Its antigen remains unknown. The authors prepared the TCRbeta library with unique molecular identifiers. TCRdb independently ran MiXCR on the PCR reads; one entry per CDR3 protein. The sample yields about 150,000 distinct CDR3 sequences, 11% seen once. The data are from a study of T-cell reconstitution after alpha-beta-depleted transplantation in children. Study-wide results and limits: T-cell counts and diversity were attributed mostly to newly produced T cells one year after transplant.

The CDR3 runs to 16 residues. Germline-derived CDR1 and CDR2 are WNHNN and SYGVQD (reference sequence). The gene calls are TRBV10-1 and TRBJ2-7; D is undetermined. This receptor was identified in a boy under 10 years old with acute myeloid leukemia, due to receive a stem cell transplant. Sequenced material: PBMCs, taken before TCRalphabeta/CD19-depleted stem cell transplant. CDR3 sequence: CVPVGPSLLTTYEQYV. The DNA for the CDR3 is TGCGTCCCGGTCGGGCCTTCTCTTTTGACGACCTACGAGCAGTACGTC.